This TCR beta chain is from a study of blood T cell repertoires in COVID-19. Study overall: Sources were T cells, B-cell-depleted T cells, or PBMCs; the material itself was cDNA or gDNA.

The germline gives CDR1 SGHTA, CDR2 FQGTGA. The CDR3 loop spans 11 amino acids. V was clipped by 3 bases and J by 7 bases, with 3 bases between them. Profiling relied on immunoSEQ multiplex PCR, and the TCRdb table lists in-frame clones only, not all of them. The table shows approximately 60,000 clones, with approximately 80% occurring only once. The TCR comes from a man aged 50-59 years with active or convalescent COVID-19. Sequenced input: peripheral blood. J is TRBJ1-4 and V is TRBV7-3; D unresolved. This chain's CDR3 is CASSFREKLFF. As DNA, the CDR3 is TGTGCCAGCAGCTTTCGTGAAAAACTGTTTTTT.